The clone carrying this T cell receptor (beta chain) is a singleton in its sample. Its target is not known. It was with random hexamers that roughly 0.5 to 1 ug RNA was reverse transcribed. TCRdb called the immunoSEQ multiplex PCR reads again in MiXCR, with one record for every CDR3 protein. The sample has around 130,000 distinct CDR3 sequences, 85% to 95% seen once. This entry belongs to a study of CD8 T cells in Susac syndrome. Points from the study as a whole: Regarding the TCR sequencing and HLA analysis, the study admitted that a relatively small number of individuals were involved. Across the total CD8+ repertoires, over 15 Susac-specific public clones were detected, and across the CD8+ TEMRA repertoires, several such clones were detected.

The sequenced target, TCR beta, came from blood CD8+ and CD4+ T cells. The specimen was CD8+ T cells from PBMCs. The source is a human donor with Susac syndrome.

CDR3 nucleotide sequence: TGCGCCAGTAAGGGGGGGACAGATACGCAGTATTTT. As protein: CASKGGTDTQYF. This sequence joins TRBV5-1 and TRBJ2-3; the D gene is possibly TRBD2 (7 bases). Germline CDR1 reads SGHRS; CDR2 reads YFSETQ. This CDR3 comprises 12 residues. The germline V and J ends were trimmed by 8 bases and 3 bases, with 10 bases remaining between them. Variable domain in full (rest from reference TRBV5-1 and TRBJ2-3): KAGVTQTPRYLIKTRGQQVTLSCSPISGHRSVSWYQQTPGQGLQFLFEYFSETQRNKGNFPGRFSGRQFSNSRSEMNVSTLELGDSALYLCASKGGTDTQYFGPGTRLTVL.